This passage covers 16 T cell receptor beta chains from one sample sequenced in a study of blood T cell repertoires in COVID-19. TCRdb's copy holds only in-frame clones and misses some; the assay was immunoSEQ multiplex PCR. The data hold about 160,000 clones, with about nine tenths observed a single time. Source material: peripheral blood. Every receptor here comes from a woman aged 60 to 75 with active or convalescent COVID-19.

The gene calls are TRBV9 and TRBJ1-1, with a possible D match to TRBD1 (6 bases). Trimming cost V 6 bases and J 7 bases, with 16 bases left between them. The CDR3 is 13 amino acids. From germline, CDR1 is SGDLS and CDR2 YYNGEE. The CDR3 loop is CASNTDSTGEAFF. Here the CDR3 DNA reads TGTGCCAGCAACACGGACAGTACGGGTGAAGCTTTCTTT.

This chain uses TRBV6-4 with TRBJ2-1; 10 nucleotides line up with TRBD2. The CDR3 contains 15 residues. Germline V gives CDR1 MRHNA, CDR2 SNTAGT. Losses at the gene ends were 2 bases for V and 4 bases for J; bases not matched to a gene: 2. The CDR3 sequence is CASSDVAGGYNEQFF. The DNA of the CDR3 is TGTGCCAGCAGTGACGTAGCGGGGGGATACAATGAGCAGTTCTTC.

The chain is built from TRBV7-9 and TRBJ2-7, with 10 nucleotides matching TRBD1. V lost 6 bases to trimming and J lost 5 bases; unmatched junction nucleotides: 10. The CDR3 has 15 amino acids. Germline assignment: CDR1 SEHNR and CDR2 FQNEAQ (reference sequence). The CDR3 protein is CASRTTGTGDHEQYF. CDR3 in DNA: TGTGCCAGCAGAACAACCGGGACAGGGGACCACGAGCAGTACTTC.

V is TRBV5-8 and J is TRBJ1-2; D not certain. Germline V gives CDR1 SGHTS, CDR2 YDEGEE. CDR3 length equals 16 residues. V lost 0 bases to trimming and J lost 1 base, with 13 bases between them. The CDR3 here is CASSLGFGEINYGYTF. The CDR3, as DNA: TGTGCCAGCAGCTTGGGGTTTGGGGAGATTAACTATGGCTACACCTTC.

The chain carries TRBV29-1 and TRBJ1-1, with TRBD1 matching 10 bases. The CDR3 consists of 14 residues. The germline V gene encodes CDR1 SQVTM and CDR2 ANQGSEA. J gave up 2 bases and V 4 bases, and 4 bases lay outside the gene matches. CDR3 amino acids: CSVGGDRGNTEAFF. DNA of the CDR3: TGCAGCGTTGGAGGGGACAGGGGTAACACTGAAGCTTTCTTT.

This clone was found once. The rearrangement links TRBV5-1 to TRBJ2-7; 8 positions match TRBD1. The CDR3 spans 13 residues. Germline V CDR1 and CDR2: SGHRS, YFSETQ. V lost 5 bases to trimming and J lost 3 bases; unmatched junction nucleotides: 4. The CDR3 nucleotides are TGCGCCAGCAGGAGGGACAGGAACTACGAGCAGTACTTC. Its translation: CASRRDRNYEQYF.

The chain is built from TRBV5-6 and TRBJ2-3, with D perhaps matching TRBD2 (6 bases). Trimming removed 4 bases from V and 1 base from J, with 13 bases in between. Germline V gives CDR1 SGHDT, CDR2 YYEEEE. This CDR3 is built from 15 residues. CDR3 residues: CASSPGTAGTDTQYF. DNA of the CDR3: TGTGCCAGCAGCCCGGGGACTGCGGGCACAGATACGCAGTATTTT.

The chain combines TRBV7-2 with TRBJ2-7; 7 bases are a match to TRBD1. Germline V gene data show CDR1 as SGHTA and CDR2 as FQGNSA. J lost 2 bases, V lost 1 base, and 2 bases had no gene match. The CDR3 is 14 amino acids. The CDR3 DNA reads as TGTGCCAGCAGCTTAGAAACAGGGGCCTACGAGCAGTACTTC. Its translation: CASSLETGAYEQYF.

This clone was observed once. V gene TRBV4-3 combines with J gene TRBJ2-7; a possible D gene is TRBD1 (5 bases). Germline loops: CDR1 LGHNA, CDR2 YSLEER. Trimming removed 0 bases at V and 9 bases at J, with 15 bases between. The CDR3 is 14 amino acids. The CDR3 nucleotides read TGCGCCAGCAGCCAAGATCTAGGACCGCAGGGGCAGTACTTC. It yields the protein CASSQDLGPQGQYF.

V gene TRBV19 combines with J gene TRBJ2-2; 8 nucleotides line up with TRBD1. Germline CDR1 reads LNHDA; CDR2 reads SQIVND (reference sequence). The CDR3 is 14 amino acids. V was clipped by 2 bases and J by 5 bases; unmatched bases: 1. CDR3 amino acids: CASSIQGATGELFF. In DNA form, the CDR3 reads TGTGCCAGTAGTATACAGGGGGCAACCGGGGAGCTGTTTTTT.

The V gene is TRBV21-1, the J gene TRBJ2-5; the table's D call TRBD2 went unverified against the DNA. TRBV21-1 is assigned pseudogene status. This CDR3 contains 16 residues. CDR3 bases: TGTGCCAGCAGCAAAGCGACTAGCCCTAAAGGAGAGACCCAGTACTTC. The encoded protein is CASSKATSPKGETQYF.

This CDR3 reads CASSVEGVSYNSPLHF. The CDR3 DNA follows: TGTGCCAGCAGCGTAGAAGGGGTATCCTATAATTCACCCCTCCACTTT. This chain uses TRBV9 with TRBJ1-6; D is perhaps TRBD1 (5 bases). CDR3 size: 16 residues. Per germline, CDR1 SGDLS and CDR2 YYNGEE. With 0 bases removed from V and 1 base from J, the gap between germline ends came to 8 bases.

The CDR3 region has the DNA TGTGCCAGCAGGCGACAGGGCTCACCCCTCCACTTT. Amino acid sequence: CASRRQGSPLHF. The V and J genes are TRBV3-1 (or the pseudogene TRBV3-2) and TRBJ1-6; TRBD1 agrees at 7 bases. Per germline, CDR1 LGHDT and CDR2 YNNKEL (reference sequence). The CDR3 totals 12 residues. V lost 6 bases and J lost 10; bases outside the gene matches: 3.

V usage is TRBV5-1 and J usage is TRBJ1-4; no reliable D call. CDR3 length equals 15 residues. CDR1 is SGHRS, CDR2 YFSETQ, per germline. V was trimmed by 0 bases and J by 0 bases, leaving 6 bases between them. Written as DNA, the CDR3 is TGCGCCAGCAGCTTGGACGGGACAACTAATGAAAAACTGTTTTTT. This encodes CASSLDGTTNEKLFF.

The rearrangement joins TRBV2 to TRBJ2-7, with TRBD2 matching 7 bases. V was pared by 6 bases and J by 3 bases, with 8 bases of the junction left unmatched. The germline V gene has CDR1 SNHLY and CDR2 FYNNEI. CDR3 size: 14 residues. The CDR3 DNA is TGTGCCAGCAGGCCGGGGGGATCTTTCTACGAGCAGTACTTC. This codes for CASRPGGSFYEQYF.

The V and J genes are TRBV20-1 and TRBJ1-4; 8 nucleotides line up with TRBD1. CDR1 and CDR2 (germline): DFQATT, SNEGSKA (reference sequence). J gave up 8 bases and V 4 bases, and 6 bases lay outside the gene matches. This CDR3 is 13 amino acids long. The CDR3 here is CSATDRGGEKLFF. As DNA, the CDR3 is TGCAGTGCTACTGACAGGGGCGGGGAAAAACTGTTTTTT.